A single sample gave rise to the 8 T cell receptor beta chains below, sequenced in a study of blood T cell repertoires in COVID-19 (dated by TCRdb to 2020 to 2021). Libraries were made using the immunoSEQ multiplex PCR assay. Sourced from immuneACCESS, this table was stored by TCRdb with only in-frame sequences that have V and J called. A share of the clones is absent; for the studies checked, an unresolved V gene accounts for under half, and the remainder has no known explanation. Across this sample there are approximately 190,000 clones, with about 88% seen only once. Roughly 6.2% of the sample rests with the top ten. The sample consisted of peripheral blood. These receptors all stem from a woman in her forties who had recovered from COVID-19.

This sequence joins TRBV5-4 and TRBJ2-1, with 13 positions matching TRBD2. The CDR3 runs to 15 residues. Germline values: CDR1 SGHNT, CDR2 YYREEE (reference sequence). V was clipped by 2 bases and J by 6 bases; unmatched bases: 2. CDR3 amino acids: CASSLGTSGINEQFF. For the CDR3, the DNA is TGTGCCAGCAGCTTAGGGACTAGCGGGATCAATGAGCAGTTCTTC.

The chain has TRBV5-4 and TRBJ2-3; 8 bases agree with TRBD2. The CDR3 covers 17 residues. Looked up from germline, CDR1 is SGHNT and CDR2 is YYREEE (reference sequence). Trimming removed 4 bases from V and 0 bases from J; junction bases left unmatched: 10. This CDR3 is CASSPRASSGSTDTQYF. The CDR3 DNA reads as TGTGCCAGCAGCCCCCGGGCCTCTAGCGGGAGCACAGATACGCAGTATTTT.

The chain joins TRBV30 to TRBJ1-1; 8 positions agree with TRBD1. Unmatched junction bases numbered 5, after V lost 5 bases and J lost 3 bases. The CDR3 is made up of 13 amino acids. Looked up from germline, CDR1 is GTSNPN and CDR2 is SVGIG (reference sequence). In nucleotides, the CDR3 is TGTGCCTGGGGACAGGGAGGGTACACTGAAGCTTTCTTT. Protein sequence: CAWGQGGYTEAFF.

The chain uses TRBV25-1 and TRBJ1-3, with D perhaps TRBD1 (6 bases). Per the germline V gene, CDR1 is MGHDK and CDR2 is SYGVNS. With 5 bases removed from V and 4 bases from J, the gap between germline ends came to 12 bases. The CDR3 is made up of 14 amino acids. DNA of the CDR3: TGTGCCAGCAGTAGAACAGGGTCCGGAAACACCATATATTTT. This gives the protein CASSRTGSGNTIYF.

The gene calls are TRBV9 and TRBJ2-7; TRBD2 is a possible D gene (7 bases). The CDR3 extends over 14 amino acids. Germline loops: CDR1 SGDLS, CDR2 YYNGEE. Trimming shortened V by 7 bases and J by 2 bases, and 16 bases separated the two germline ends. CDR3: CASGDEGGTYEQYF. The CDR3 region has the DNA TGTGCCAGCGGGGACGAGGGGGGGACCTACGAGCAGTACTTC.

The CDR3 nucleotides read TGTGCCAGCAGCGCCGGGACAGGGGAAGAGACCCAGTACTTC. This encodes CASSAGTGEETQYF. The rearrangement joins TRBV2 to TRBJ2-5; the match to TRBD1 covers 10 bases. V lost 6 bases and J lost 3; bases outside the gene matches: 4. Per the germline V gene, CDR1 is SNHLY and CDR2 is FYNNEI. The CDR3 loop spans 14 amino acids. The whole variable domain, filled in from reference TRBV2 and TRBJ2-5, reads EPEVTQTPSHQVTQMGQEVILRCVPISNHLYFYWYRQILGQKVEFLVSFYNNEISEKSEIFDDQFSVERPDGSNFTLKIRSTKLEDSAMYFCASSAGTGEETQYFGPGTRLLVL.

The rearrangement links TRBV5-6 to TRBJ1-2; D is undetermined. Looked up from germline, CDR1 is SGHDT and CDR2 is YYEEEE. The length of the CDR3 is 13 residues. Trimming stripped 2 bases from V and 4 bases from J, with 9 bases between. This chain's CDR3 is CASSFGLGYGYTF. The CDR3 DNA is TGTGCCAGCAGCTTTGGACTCGGCTATGGCTACACCTTC.

The chain combines TRBV6-1 with TRBJ1-5; 7 bases match TRBD1. Per germline, CDR1 MNHNS and CDR2 SASEGT. CDR3 size: 15 residues. The ends lost 2 bases at V and 7 bases at J; junction bases unmatched: 8. CDR3 loop: CASSELATGHQPQHF. The DNA for the CDR3 is TGTGCCAGCAGTGAATTGGCGACAGGGCACCAGCCCCAGCATTTT.